Listed below are T cell receptor beta chains from one sample, sequenced in a study of early stage breast cancer tumors. Only in-frame clones appear in the TCRdb table, and some are missing; sequencing was by immunoSEQ multiplex PCR. Here the sample spans 4,500 to 6,500 clones, approximately 70% being singletons. Sequencing input: breast tumor tissue. These receptors were collected from a person aged 55 to 70 with breast cancer. CDR3s include the opening cysteine and the closing phenylalanine or tryptophan. The D gene is left open where the match is weak. A clone size is listed for some rows: how often the clone was seen (once, few, many), or a class if it is expanded.

V gene,J gene,clone size,D gene,CDR3 DNA,CDR3 protein
TRBV14,TRBJ2-1,NA,TRBD2,TGTGCCAGCAGCCGAGTTTTCGGCCAGCGGGGGTCCTACAATGAGCAGTTCTTC,CASSRVFGQRGSYNEQFF
TRBV5-1,TRBJ2-7,medium-sized,NA,TGCGCCAGCAGCTTGGCCCCCGAGGGCGAGCAGTACTTC,CASSLAPEGEQYF
TRBV6-4,TRBJ1-1,NA,NA,TGTGCCAGCAGTGTGACACTTCAGGGGGAAGCTTTCTTT,CASSVTLQGEAFF
TRBV2,TRBJ2-2,NA,NA,TGTGCCAGCGTACCCAGGGGGGGCACCGGGGAGCTGTTTTTT,CASVPRGGTGELFF
TRBV29-1,TRBJ2-2,NA,TRBD2,TGCAGCGCTGTTAGCGGGGCGAACACCGGGGAGCTGTTTTTT,CSAVSGANTGELFF
TRBV7-6,TRBJ2-1,NA,NA,TGTGCCAGCAGCTTACCCGGGCACAATGAGCAGTTCTTC,CASSLPGHNEQFF
TRBV15,TRBJ2-7,NA,NA,TGTGCCACCAGCAGAGAACAGGGAGAGGCCTACGAGCAGTACTTC,CATSREQGEAYEQYF
TRBV7-2,TRBJ2-1,NA,NA,TGTGCCAGCAGCTTAGTACCTCGGGGACTCCCCTACAATGAGCAGTTCTTC,CASSLVPRGLPYNEQFF
TRBV5-1,TRBJ2-1,NA,TRBD2,TGCGCCAGCTTAGGGCCGGGGGAGGGTACAGGTGAGCAGTTCTTC,CASLGPGEGTGEQFF
TRBV13,TRBJ1-1,NA,NA,TGTGCCACCAAGGGGGACTACACTGAAGCTTTCTTT,CATKGDYTEAFF
TRBV27,TRBJ2-7,NA,NA,TGTGCCAGCAGACACCACTCGGCCTACGAGCAGTACTTC,CASRHHSAYEQYF
TRBV5-6,TRBJ1-1,NA,NA,TGTGCCACCACGCGAGGTGGGGGAGGCACTGAAGCTTTCTTT,CATTRGGGGTEAFF
TRBV5-4,TRBJ1-2,NA,NA,TGTGCCAGCAGCTCCCCAGCGGGAGGGGTATATGGCTACACCTTC,CASSSPAGGVYGYTF
TRBV28,TRBJ1-5,NA,TRBD1,TGTGCCAGCCATCAGGGGGGAAATCAGCCCCAGCATTTT,CASHQGGNQPQHF
TRBV29-1,TRBJ2-7,NA,TRBD2,TGCAGCGCAAAGAGCGGGATAAACGAGCAGTACTTC,CSAKSGINEQYF
TRBV5-1,TRBJ2-3,NA,NA,TGCGCCAGCAGCTTGGTGGCAGGGGACAGCACAGATACGCAGTATTTT,CASSLVAGDSTDTQYF
TRBV4-1,TRBJ2-5,NA,NA,TGCGCCAGCAGCCAAGAGGTTCCAGAGACCCAGTACTTC,CASSQEVPETQYF
TRBV11-2,TRBJ2-1,NA,NA,TGTGCCAGCAGCTCCGGCCACGAGGAGTTCTTC,CASSSGHEEFF
TRBV28,TRBJ2-3,NA,NA,TGTGCCAGCAGTTTACAGTATCCGGATACGCAGTATTTT,CASSLQYPDTQYF
TRBV4-2,TRBJ1-4,NA,NA,TGTGCCAGCAGCCAAGTGGCAGGACTCAATGAAAAACTGTTTTTT,CASSQVAGLNEKLFF
TRBV7-2,TRBJ2-7,NA,TRBD1,TGTGCCAGCAGCGCGGTCAGGGGGTACGAGCAGTACTTC,CASSAVRGYEQYF
TRBV7-3,TRBJ2-3,NA,TRBD2,TGTGCCAGCAGCTTCGGTAGCGGGGGGGCTTTTGATACGCAGTATTTT,CASSFGSGGAFDTQYF
TRBV21-1,TRBJ2-1,few,NA,TGTGCCAGCAGCAAAGGGCCGCGGGGGGCGGAAAATGAGCAGTTCTTC,CASSKGPRGAENEQFF
TRBV2,TRBJ2-3,once,NA,TGTGCCAGCAGTGAAAGCCCTGGAGATACGCAGTATTTT,CASSESPGDTQYF
TRBV7-2,TRBJ2-7,NA,TRBD2,TGTGCCAGCAGCTTATCTAGCGGGTACGAGCAGTACTTC,CASSLSSGYEQYF
TRBV11-2,TRBJ2-3,NA,NA,TGTGCCAGCAGCCGATACACAGATACGCAGTATTTT,CASSRYTDTQYF
TRBV11-3,TRBJ1-1,NA,NA,TGTGCCAGCAGCTTAGGGGGGAACACTGAAGCTTTCTTT,CASSLGGNTEAFF
TRBV5-4,TRBJ2-7,NA,TRBD2,TGTGCCAGCAGCCCGGGACTAGCGGGAGAAATCTCCTACGAGCAGTACTTC,CASSPGLAGEISYEQYF
TRBV5-1,TRBJ2-5,NA,NA,TGCGCCAGCAGCCCCGGGACCGCGGAGACCCAGTACTTC,CASSPGTAETQYF
TRBV4-1,TRBJ1-2,NA,TRBD1,TGCGCCAGCAGCCTAAGACAGGGGGATGGCTACACCTTC,CASSLRQGDGYTF
TRBV10-2,TRBJ1-5,NA,NA,TGCGCCAGCAGTTTTGGGTCCTATCAGCCCCAGCATTTT,CASSFGSYQPQHF
TRBV30,TRBJ2-3,NA,NA,TGTGCCTGGAGTGCCCAAACAGATACGCAGTATTTT,CAWSAQTDTQYF
TRBV6-6,TRBJ2-5,once,NA,TGTGCCAGCAGTTACGATGCGAGACCTGGGGAGACCCAGTACTTC,CASSYDARPGETQYF
TRBV27,TRBJ2-7,NA,NA,TGTGCCAGTCAACAGGGTTACGAGCAGTACTTC,CASQQGYEQYF
TRBV19,TRBJ1-5,NA,NA,TGTGCCAGTAGTATAAAAGAAGGGTCGCCCCAGCATTTT,CASSIKEGSPQHF
TRBV6-1,TRBJ2-7,NA,TRBD1,TGTGCCAGCAGGGCAGGGGGAACCGAGCAGTACTTC,CASRAGGTEQYF
TRBV11-1,TRBJ1-1,NA,NA,TGTGCCAGCAGCCCCCAGTTGAACACTGAAGCTTTCTTT,CASSPQLNTEAFF
TRBV19,TRBJ2-1,NA,TRBD2,TGTGCCAGTAGTATGGGACTAGAGCAGTTCTTC,CASSMGLEQFF
TRBV10-3,TRBJ1-4,NA,TRBD1,TGTGCCATCAGTGAGTCCCTAGGACAGGGCTATGAAAAACTGTTTTTT,CAISESLGQGYEKLFF
TRBV15,TRBJ2-5,once,NA,TGTGCCACCAGCAGGGAGTCCGGATCCAAAGAGACCCAGTACTTC,CATSRESGSKETQYF
TRBV19,TRBJ1-4,NA,NA,TGTGCCAGTAGGCCCTCGGCAACTAATGAAAAACTGTTTTTT,CASRPSATNEKLFF
TRBV11-2,TRBJ2-5,NA,NA,TGTGCCAGCAGCTTGTCCCACAAAAGCAGTGAGACCCAGTACTTC,CASSLSHKSSETQYF
TRBV10-1,TRBJ2-6,NA,NA,TGCGCCAGCAGTATCTCTACAATCGCACAAAGTCGGGCCAACGTCCTGACTTTC,CASSISTIAQSRANVLTF
TRBV19,TRBJ1-1,NA,NA,TGTGCCAGTACCCTTCAGGGACCGAACACTGAAGCTTTCTTT,CASTLQGPNTEAFF
TRBV5-6,TRBJ2-7,NA,TRBD2,TGTGCCAGCAGCTTGGTCGGGAGGGCACACGAGCAGTACTTC,CASSLVGRAHEQYF
TRBV11-2,TRBJ2-3,NA,NA,TGTGCCAGCAGCCCACAACGAGGCCAGCGCACAGATACGCAGTATTTT,CASSPQRGQRTDTQYF
TRBV14,TRBJ1-1,NA,NA,TGTGCCAGCAGCCAAGTGGGACGCATGAACACTGAAGCTTTCTTT,CASSQVGRMNTEAFF
TRBV7-8,TRBJ2-2,once,TRBD1,TGTGCCAGCAGCTTAGAGGGGGCCGCCACCGGGGAGCTGTTTTTT,CASSLEGAATGELFF
TRBV29-1,TRBJ2-7,NA,NA,TGCAGCGTTGAGGGGCGCCAGAGAGGGGAGCAGTACTTC,CSVEGRQRGEQYF
TRBV25-1,TRBJ1-1,once,TRBD1,TGTGCCAGCAGTGAAGCGGGCAGGGGGCCAATGAACACTGAAGCTTTCTTT,CASSEAGRGPMNTEAFF
TRBV2,TRBJ2-1,medium-sized,NA,TGTGCCAGCAGTGATCCTCGGGACCCTCTGTCCGAAGAGCAGTTCTTC,CASSDPRDPLSEEQFF
TRBV6-1,TRBJ1-5,few,NA,TGTGCCAGCAGTGAAGTCGGGGGTTACAATCAGCCCCAGCATTTT,CASSEVGGYNQPQHF
TRBV16,TRBJ2-1,NA,TRBD2,TGTGCCAGCAGCCAGGCAGCGGGATCCGACAATGAGCAGTTCTTC,CASSQAAGSDNEQFF
TRBV29-1,TRBJ1-2,few,NA,TGCAGCGTTGAAGTTCCTAACCAGGGAGGTGGCTACACCTTC,CSVEVPNQGGGYTF